The clone carrying this TCR beta chain was counted many times. Its antigen is unidentified. Using RNA template, CDR3s of TCR alpha and beta were amplified with iRepertoire arm-PCR. Tissue mRNA or PBMC total RNA, roughly 100-400 ng, went into one-step reverse transcription and amplification. TCRdb used MiXCR to reprocess the multiplex PCR reads, holding one entry per CDR3 protein. The table has approximately 130,000 distinct CDR3 sequences, about 22% seen once. The entry originates in a study of glioma-infiltrating T cells. Study findings and constraints: Tissue and blood shared very few CDR3 sequences.

Germline values: CDR1 MGHRA, CDR2 YSYEKL. The ends were cut back, 3 bases at V and 5 bases at J, with 7 bases in the middle. This CDR3 region has 13 residues. The rearrangement uses TRBV4-1 and TRBJ2-2; unclear D gene. This clonotype was sampled from a human donor with low-grade glioma or glioblastoma, undergoing nonglioma brain surgery, or in good health (not recorded which). The sequenced sample was glioma tissue, nonneoplastic brain tissue, or PBMCs (not recorded which). This CDR3 is CASSHPITGELFF. CDR3 coding DNA: TGCGCCAGCAGCCATCCCATAACCGGGGAGCTGTTTTTT.